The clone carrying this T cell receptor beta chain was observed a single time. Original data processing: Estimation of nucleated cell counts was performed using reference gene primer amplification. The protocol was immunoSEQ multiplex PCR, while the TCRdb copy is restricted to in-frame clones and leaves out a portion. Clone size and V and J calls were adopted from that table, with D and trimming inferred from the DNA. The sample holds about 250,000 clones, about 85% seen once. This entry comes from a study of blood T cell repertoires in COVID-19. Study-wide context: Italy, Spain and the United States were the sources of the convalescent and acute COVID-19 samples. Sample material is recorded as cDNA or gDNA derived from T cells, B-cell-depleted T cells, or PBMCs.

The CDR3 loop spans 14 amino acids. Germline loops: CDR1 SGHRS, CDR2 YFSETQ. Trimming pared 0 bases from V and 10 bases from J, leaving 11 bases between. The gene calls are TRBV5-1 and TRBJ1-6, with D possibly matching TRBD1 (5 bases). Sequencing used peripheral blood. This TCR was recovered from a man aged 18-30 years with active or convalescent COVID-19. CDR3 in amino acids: CASSLGLGPSPLHF. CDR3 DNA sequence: TGCGCCAGCAGCTTGGGATTGGGGCCCTCACCCCTCCACTTT.